This TCR beta chain was sequenced during a study of CXCR3-negative and CXCR3-positive naive CD8 T cells. Note on this clonotype: Its specificity is unknown.

CDR1 is SGDLS, CDR2 YYNGEE, per germline. The CDR3 covers 16 residues. UMI-labeled TRB cDNA libraries were prepared by 5' RACE. TCRdb reprocessed the 5' RACE reads and reports one entry per CDR3 protein, with no DNA. Its listing shows tens of thousands of distinct CDR3 sequences. Triplicate roughly 300,000-cell sorts were made of each CD8+ T cell subset. Study findings and constraints: Researchers reported similar TRBV-TRBJ usage in naive CXCR3-negative and CXCR3-positive cells, though memory differed.

The chain carries TRBV9 and TRBJ2-1; without DNA, the TCRdb call of TRBD1 cannot be checked. The sample consisted of memory CD8+ T cells from blood. This sequence originates from a human donor in good health. Some clones in this sample may be carry-over from other donors' samples. CDR3 protein: CASSVGTRDFYNEQFF.